A selection of T cell receptor beta chains follows, all from one sample in a study of beta chain features in type 1 diabetes. The data were produced by immunoSEQ multiplex PCR, yet TCRdb's version contains in-frame clones alone and is incomplete. The table records 150,000 to 170,000 clones, roughly 8% of them present only once. Material: central memory CD4+ T cells from blood. These receptors came from a man aged 18 to 35 in good health. Both conserved end residues are part of each CDR3. Each record gives: clone size, J gene, CDR3 length, V gene, CDR3 protein. Size values are once, few and many counts, or a class for expanded clones, and some rows have none.

many	TRBJ1-6	16	TRBV9	CASSAGQGVENSPLHF
.	TRBJ1-4	14	TRBV7-2	CASSLARGGEKLFF
.	TRBJ2-5	11	TRBV20-1	CSARAQQIQYF
few	TRBJ1-2	17	TRBV4-2	CASSQDANRDSLYGYTF
.	TRBJ2-2	15	TRBV7-9	CASSYVGVSTGELFF
few	TRBJ2-1	16	TRBV9	CASSAPLAGGHNEQFF
many	TRBJ2-1	17	TRBV7-9	CASSLGSGLAIGNEQFF
.	TRBJ1-1	10	TRBV20-1	CSVKNTEAFF
.	TRBJ2-7	14	TRBV19	CASSPRDRVYEQYF
few	TRBJ2-5	15	TRBV7-3	CASSLGTGEQETQYF
.	TRBJ1-5	14	TRBV19	CASSIRGGNQPQHF
.	TRBJ1-2	14	TRBV28	CASTKTWTGVGYTF
few	TRBJ1-2	14	TRBV2	CASSETGTLYGYTF
.	TRBJ1-2	13	TRBV30	CAWSNTGGDGYTF
.	TRBJ2-1	15	TRBV5-5	CASSSVGGIYNEQFF
.	TRBJ2-3	14	TRBV30	CAWSAGTSADTQYF
.	TRBJ2-3	17	TRBV28	CASSRGTSGGAPDTQYF
few	TRBJ1-1	16	TRBV28	CASSPPGKLRNTEAFF
.	TRBJ1-2	13	TRBV7-2	CASSLGQGYGYTF
.	TRBJ1-2	12	TRBV29-1	CSVETERYGYTF
few	TRBJ2-5	14	TRBV28	CASTDDRVVKTQYF
.	TRBJ1-5	14	TRBV2	CASSERSRDQPQHF
.	TRBJ2-2	17	TRBV5-5	CASSLGDRAINTGELFF
.	TRBJ2-1	17	TRBV6-1	CASSGSLRLAGWNEQFF
.	TRBJ1-2	16	TRBV28	CASSPQGAGANYGYTF
few	TRBJ2-3	18	TRBV4-2	CASSRDVVAGAGTDTQYF
many	TRBJ2-4	14	TRBV7-2	CASSRGGSENIQYF
.	TRBJ1-1	12	TRBV6-1	CASIQRNTEAFF
.	TRBJ2-7	11	TRBV30	CAWSHSYEQYF
.	TRBJ2-5	14	TRBV7-2	CASSLDIQRETQYF
many	TRBJ2-5	14	TRBV28	CASSSGTSAETQYF
.	TRBJ1-5	15	TRBV7-3	CASSAGQGGSQPQHF
few	TRBJ2-3	15	TRBV5-1	CASSGGLAGVDTQYF
few	TRBJ2-1	14	TRBV9	CASEQGRTYNEQFF
few	TRBJ1-1	14	TRBV6-6	CASSWTQPNTEAFF
few	TRBJ1-5	15	TRBV2	CASSFDRVSNQPQHF
few	TRBJ2-1	15	TRBV7-6	CASSRGLGENNEQFF
many	TRBJ2-1	15	TRBV28	CASRPEGKSYNEQFF
.	TRBJ2-3	11	TRBV29-1	CSVGPRDTQYF
few	TRBJ2-2	13	TRBV6-5	CAISEDSTGELFF
.	TRBJ2-1	18	TRBV4-2	CASSQEGSGTSLNNEQFF
.	TRBJ2-1	14	TRBV28	CASTRAIRQNEQFF
.	TRBJ2-2	16	TRBV4-3	CASSSYRGGKTGELFF
.	TRBJ1-2	13	TRBV29-1	CSVEGGTGDGYTF
many	TRBJ1-5	14	TRBV7-2	CASSADRSNQPQHF
.	TRBJ2-2	14	TRBV2	CATKSTERAGELFF